The sequence of this T cell receptor (beta chain) was determined in a study of technical replicates of blood from a handful of donors. Assay: immunoSEQ multiplex PCR; the TCRdb copy retains only in-frame clones and omits some. The sample lists 55,000 to 80,000 clones; roughly 98% were seen once. Trimming removed 3 bases from V and 1 base from J; junction bases left unmatched: 2. The CDR3 is 15 residues long. Germline assignment: CDR1 SGHRS and CDR2 YFSETQ. The chain is built from TRBV5-1 and TRBJ2-5; the match to TRBD1 covers 11 bases. This TCR came from a human donor in good health. Sequences were obtained from T cells isolated from PBMCs. CDR3 coding DNA: TGCGCCAGCAGCTGGGGACAGGGGGGCCAAGAGACCCAGTACTTC. Protein product: CASSWGQGGQETQYF. Full variable domain (rest looked up from reference TRBV5-1 and TRBJ2-5): KAGVTQTPRYLIKTRGQQVTLSCSPISGHRSVSWYQQTPGQGLQFLFEYFSETQRNKGNFPGRFSGRQFSNSRSEMNVSTLELGDSALYLCASSWGQGGQETQYFGPGTRLLVL.